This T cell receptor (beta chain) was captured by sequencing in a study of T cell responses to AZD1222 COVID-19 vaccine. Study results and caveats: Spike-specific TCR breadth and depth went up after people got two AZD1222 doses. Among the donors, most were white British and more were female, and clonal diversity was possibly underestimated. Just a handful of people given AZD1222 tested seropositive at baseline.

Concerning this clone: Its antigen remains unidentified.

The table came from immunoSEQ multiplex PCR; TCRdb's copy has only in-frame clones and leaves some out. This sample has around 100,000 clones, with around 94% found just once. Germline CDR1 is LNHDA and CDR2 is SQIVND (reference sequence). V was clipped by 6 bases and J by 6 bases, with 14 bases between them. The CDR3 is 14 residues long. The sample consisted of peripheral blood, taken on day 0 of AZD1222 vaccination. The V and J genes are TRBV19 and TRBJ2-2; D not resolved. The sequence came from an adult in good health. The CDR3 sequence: CASSSDAGAGELFF. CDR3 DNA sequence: TGTGCCAGTAGCAGTGACGCAGGAGCCGGGGAGCTGTTTTTT.